This T cell receptor (beta chain) was obtained from a study of regulatory T cells in long-lasting Graves disease. General study points: Persistent Graves' patients showed reduced TCR diversity versus newly diagnosed patients.

Germline V lookup: CDR1 MDHEN, CDR2 SYDVKM. V shed 5 bases and J 3 bases; nucleotides not matched to a gene: 15. This CDR3 is 17 amino acids long. As to time point: newly diagnosed GD, antithyroid drugs for less than 3 months. The TCR library was prepared using RNA isolated from PBMCs. This clonotype was recorded at least ten times. Its antigen is as yet unknown. Combining iRepertoire HTBI primers with Arm-PCR of CDR3 regions, the authors built TCR beta libraries. A single record per CDR3 protein comes from TCRdb applying MiXCR to the multiplex PCR reads. The sample records 550,000 to 600,000 distinct CDR3 sequences, around 16% being singletons. These same records also appear under a second study, on T cells in Graves' hyperthyroidism and ophthalmopathy. Turning to that study: Primed by the HTBI set, a first-round RT-PCR was run on the TCR CDR3.

The source material was peripheral blood mononuclear cells (PBMCs), sampled at new diagnosis, from a patient treated with antithyroid drugs. This chain joins TRBV28 and TRBJ1-1; 7 positions match TRBD1. The clonotype comes from a man aged 18-30 years with Graves disease. CDR3 sequence: CASSGTGVVGSYTEAFF. CDR3 bases: TGTGCCAGCAGTGGTACAGGGGTCGTTGGGTCATACACTGAAGCTTTCTTT.